This entry features one TCR beta chain sequence. There is no known antigen for this receptor. Base qualities are not recorded, but no much larger clone differs from it by a single base. The record originates from a study of blood T cell repertoires in COVID-19 (TCRdb year 2020). Study-level background: The collaborator samples originated in the United States, Italy and Spain and spanned the acute and convalescent phases of COVID-19. Nearly every sample came with metadata listing a de-identified subject ID, COVID-19 status, age in years and sex. The prospective study material was composed of cDNA or gDNA derived from T cells, B-cell-depleted T cells, or PBMCs. Samples were obtained from the ongoing ImmuneRACE study (first 160 participants) and from 950 to 1,500 subjects provided by 6 global collaborators. Deeply sampled blood TCRbeta repertoires from subjects exposed to, actively infected with, or recovered from COVID-19 were included in the dataset. A freely available public database, intended as a resource for researchers studying the immune response to SARS-CoV-2, is where the repertoires were released. Where available, HLA class I and class II types were taken from metadata supplied by the sample provider and were not determined by assay-based typing.

Collaborating institutions collected whole blood in K2EDTA tubes following their own protocols. Collaborator samples were shipped for TCRbeta analysis as frozen whole blood, isolated PBMCs, or DNA extracted from either sample type. Summary of the overall study and its limitations: The quantity of clinical and demographic metadata differed by source and by participant and was supplied without curation.

TCRbeta CDR3 regions were amplified from genomic DNA using the immunoSEQ Assay, a bias-controlled multiplex PCR. In the original analysis: Nucleated cell counts per sample were estimated from amplification of reference gene primers within the assay. Sequence reads were collapsed and filtered to measure the absolute abundance of every unique TCRbeta CDR3 rearrangement. Productive Simpson clonality was computed per sample as the square root of Simpson's diversity index over productive rearrangements. The table was pulled from immuneACCESS by TCRdb, which kept in-frame rearrangements only. Such tables lose some clones; where checked, under half of the loss comes from unresolved V genes, and the rest has no known cause. V, J and clone size are taken as reported in that table, and D and trimming were inferred from the DNA itself. The sample records 65,000 to 90,000 clones, more than 70% of which are singletons. The top ten clonotypes cover 7.5% to 9.5% of the sample.

The CDR3 covers 15 residues, taking in both the cysteine and the phenylalanine. Just CDR3 DNA is preserved here, 45 bases in frame from base 1. Germline trimming amounts to 6 bases on V and 8 bases on J, with 12 as the count of junction bases outside the gene matches. Based on the germline V gene (reference sequence), the CDR1 and CDR2 sequences are LNHDA and SQIVND. The sample was peripheral blood. This clonotype was sampled from a man aged 45-60 years with active COVID-19. The chain links TRBV19 with TRBJ2-1, with 8 bases in between that match TRBD1. The DNA sequence reads TGTGCCAGTAGATCGACAGGGGTATCCTTGGATGAGCAGTTCTTC. Translated, it reads CASRSTGVSLDEQFF.